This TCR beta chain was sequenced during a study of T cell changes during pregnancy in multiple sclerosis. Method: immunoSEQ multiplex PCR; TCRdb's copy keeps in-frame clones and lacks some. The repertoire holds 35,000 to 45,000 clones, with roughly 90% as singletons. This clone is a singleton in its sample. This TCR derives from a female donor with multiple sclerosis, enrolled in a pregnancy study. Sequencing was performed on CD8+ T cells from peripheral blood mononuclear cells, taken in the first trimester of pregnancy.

In DNA form, the CDR3 reads TGTGCCAGCAGTTACTGGGCAGGGGCCTATGGCTACACCTTC. Translation gives CASSYWAGAYGYTF. J is TRBJ1-2 and V is TRBV6-5, with TRBD1 as a possible D gene (6 bases). Trimming cost V 1 base and J 4 bases, with 10 bases left between them. Per germline, CDR1 MNHEY and CDR2 SVGAGI. The CDR3 has 14 residues.